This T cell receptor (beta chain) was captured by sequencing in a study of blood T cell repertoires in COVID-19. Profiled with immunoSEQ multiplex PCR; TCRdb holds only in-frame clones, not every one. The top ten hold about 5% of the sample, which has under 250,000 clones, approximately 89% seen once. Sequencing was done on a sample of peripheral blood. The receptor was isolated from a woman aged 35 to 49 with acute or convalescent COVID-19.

DNA of the CDR3: TGTGCCAGCAGCGCGGCCTTGAGGGAGACCCAGTACTTC. This gives the protein CASSAALRETQYF. The gene calls are TRBV6-2 or TRBV6-3 and TRBJ2-5; D is undetermined. The germline gives CDR1 MNHEY, CDR2 SVGEGT. The CDR3 runs 13 residues. The V gene lost 6 bases and the J gene lost 5 bases, with 13 bases spanning the gap.